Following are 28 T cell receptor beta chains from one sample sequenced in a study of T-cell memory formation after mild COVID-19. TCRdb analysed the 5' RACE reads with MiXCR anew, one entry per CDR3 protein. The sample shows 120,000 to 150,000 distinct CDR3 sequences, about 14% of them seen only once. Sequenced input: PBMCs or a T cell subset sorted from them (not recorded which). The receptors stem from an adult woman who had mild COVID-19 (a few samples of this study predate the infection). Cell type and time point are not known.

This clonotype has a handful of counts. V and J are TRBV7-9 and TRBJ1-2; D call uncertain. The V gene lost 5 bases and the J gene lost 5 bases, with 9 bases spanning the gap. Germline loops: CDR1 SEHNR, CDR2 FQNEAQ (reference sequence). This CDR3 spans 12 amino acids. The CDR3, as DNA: TGTGCCAGCAGCCCTGGACGATATGGCTACACCTTC. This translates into CASSPGRYGYTF.

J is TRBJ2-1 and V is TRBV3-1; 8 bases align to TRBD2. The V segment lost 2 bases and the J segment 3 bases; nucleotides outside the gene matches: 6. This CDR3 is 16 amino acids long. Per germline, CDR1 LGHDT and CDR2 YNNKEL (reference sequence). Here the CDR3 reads CASSQPGTRLYNEQFF. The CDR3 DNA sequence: TGTGCCAGCAGCCAACCCGGGACTAGGCTCTACAATGAGCAGTTCTTC.

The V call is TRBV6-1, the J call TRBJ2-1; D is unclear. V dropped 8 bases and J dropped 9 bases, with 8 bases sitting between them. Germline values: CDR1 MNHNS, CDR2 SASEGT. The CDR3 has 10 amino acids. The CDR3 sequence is CASGPGEQFF. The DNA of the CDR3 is TGTGCCAGCGGTCCCGGTGAGCAGTTCTTC.

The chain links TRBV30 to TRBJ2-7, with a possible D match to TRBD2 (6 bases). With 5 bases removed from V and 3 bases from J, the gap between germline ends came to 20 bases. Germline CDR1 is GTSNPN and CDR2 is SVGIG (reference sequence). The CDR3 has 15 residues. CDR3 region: CAWSFPEGTIYEQYF. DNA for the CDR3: TGTGCCTGGTCCTTCCCGGAGGGAACTATCTACGAGCAGTACTTC.

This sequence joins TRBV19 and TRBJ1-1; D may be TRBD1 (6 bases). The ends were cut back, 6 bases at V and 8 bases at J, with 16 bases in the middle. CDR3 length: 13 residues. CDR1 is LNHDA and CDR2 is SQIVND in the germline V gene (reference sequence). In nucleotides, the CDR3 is TGTGCCAGTAGATGGGAACGGGGACACGAAGCTTTCTTT. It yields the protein CASRWERGHEAFF.

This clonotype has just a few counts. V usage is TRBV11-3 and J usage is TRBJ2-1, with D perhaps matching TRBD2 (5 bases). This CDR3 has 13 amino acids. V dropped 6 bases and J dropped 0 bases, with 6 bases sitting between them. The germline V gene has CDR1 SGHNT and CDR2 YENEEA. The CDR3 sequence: CASRGSSYNEQFF. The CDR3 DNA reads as TGTGCCAGCAGGGGGAGCTCCTACAATGAGCAGTTCTTC.

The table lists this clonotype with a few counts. CDR3 protein: CASSWDVRSYNEQFF. The CDR3 DNA is TGCGCCAGCAGCTGGGACGTCCGCTCCTACAATGAGCAGTTCTTC. This chain links TRBV5-1 with TRBJ2-1, with D perhaps assigned TRBD1 or TRBD2 (5 bases each). The CDR3 is 15 amino acids. The ends were cut back, 3 bases at V and 0 bases at J, with 10 bases in the middle. Germline values: CDR1 SGHRS, CDR2 YFSETQ. Full variable domain (rest looked up from reference TRBV5-1 and TRBJ2-1): KAGVTQTPRYLIKTRGQQVTLSCSPISGHRSVSWYQQTPGQGLQFLFEYFSETQRNKGNFPGRFSGRQFSNSRSEMNVSTLELGDSALYLCASSWDVRSYNEQFFGPGTRLTVL.

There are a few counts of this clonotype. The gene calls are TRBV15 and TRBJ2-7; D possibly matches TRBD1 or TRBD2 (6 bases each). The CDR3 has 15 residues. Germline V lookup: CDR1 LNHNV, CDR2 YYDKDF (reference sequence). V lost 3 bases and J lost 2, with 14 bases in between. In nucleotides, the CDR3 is TGTGCCACCAGCAGGGACGGGGGCCCGACCTACGAGCAGTACTTC. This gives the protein CATSRDGGPTYEQYF.

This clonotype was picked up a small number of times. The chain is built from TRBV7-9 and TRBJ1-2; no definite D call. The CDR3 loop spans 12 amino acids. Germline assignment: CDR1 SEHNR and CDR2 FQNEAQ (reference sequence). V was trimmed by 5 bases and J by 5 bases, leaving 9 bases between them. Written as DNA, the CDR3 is TGTGCCAGCAGCCCGCCTCCTTATGGCTACACCTTC. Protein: CASSPPPYGYTF.

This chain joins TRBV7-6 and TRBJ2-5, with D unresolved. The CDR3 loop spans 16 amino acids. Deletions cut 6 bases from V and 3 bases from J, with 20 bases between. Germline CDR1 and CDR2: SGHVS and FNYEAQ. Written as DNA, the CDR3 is TGTGCCAGCAGACGGGCCCTTGGCATACAAGAAGAGACCCAGTACTTC. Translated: CASRRALGIQEETQYF.

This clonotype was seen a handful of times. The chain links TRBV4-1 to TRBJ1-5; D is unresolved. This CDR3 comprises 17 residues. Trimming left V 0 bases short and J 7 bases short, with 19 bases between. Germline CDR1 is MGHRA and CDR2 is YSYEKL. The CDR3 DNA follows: TGCGCCAGCAGCCAAGACGGATCGGGATTGGGAGGCCAGCCCCAGCATTTT. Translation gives CASSQDGSGLGGQPQHF.

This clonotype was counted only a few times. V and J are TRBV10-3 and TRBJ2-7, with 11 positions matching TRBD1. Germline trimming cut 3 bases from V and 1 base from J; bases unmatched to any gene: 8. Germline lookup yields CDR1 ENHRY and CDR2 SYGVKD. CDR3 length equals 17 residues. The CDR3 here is CAISDSTGTGGSYEQYF. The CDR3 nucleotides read TGTGCCATCAGTGATTCCACCGGGACAGGGGGATCCTACGAGCAGTACTTC.

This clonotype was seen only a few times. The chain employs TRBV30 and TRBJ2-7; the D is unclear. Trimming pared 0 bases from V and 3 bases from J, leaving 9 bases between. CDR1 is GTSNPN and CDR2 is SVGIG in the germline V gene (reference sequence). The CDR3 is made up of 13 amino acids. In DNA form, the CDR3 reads TGTGCCTGGAGTGTACGAAGGGACTACGAGCAGTACTTC. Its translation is CAWSVRRDYEQYF.

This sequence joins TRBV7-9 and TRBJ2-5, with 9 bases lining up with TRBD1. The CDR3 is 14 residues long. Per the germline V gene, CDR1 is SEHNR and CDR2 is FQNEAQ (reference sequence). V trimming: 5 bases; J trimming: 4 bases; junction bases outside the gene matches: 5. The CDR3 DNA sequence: TGTGCCAGCAGCGAGGGACAGGGAGGAGAGACCCAGTACTTC. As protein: CASSEGQGGETQYF.

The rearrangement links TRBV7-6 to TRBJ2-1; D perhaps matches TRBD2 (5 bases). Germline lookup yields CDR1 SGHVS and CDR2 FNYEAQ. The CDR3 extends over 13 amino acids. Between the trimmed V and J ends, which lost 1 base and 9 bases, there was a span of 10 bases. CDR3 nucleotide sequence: TGTGCCAGCAGCTTAGACCGAGGAGGTGAGCAGTTCTTC. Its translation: CASSLDRGGEQFF.

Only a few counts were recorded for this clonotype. CDR3 bases: TGTGCCAGCAGCTTAGCGTTAGGACCCTCCTACGAGCAGTACTTC. Its protein is CASSLALGPSYEQYF. V and J are TRBV7-6 and TRBJ2-7; D is unresolved. Trimming stripped 0 bases from V and 0 bases from J, with 9 bases between. CDR1 is SGHVS, CDR2 FNYEAQ, per germline. The CDR3 totals 15 residues.

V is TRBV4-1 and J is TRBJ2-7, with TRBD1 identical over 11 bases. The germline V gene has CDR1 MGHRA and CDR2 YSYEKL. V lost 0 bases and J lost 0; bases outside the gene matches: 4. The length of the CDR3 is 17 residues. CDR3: CASSQEGQGVDSYEQYF. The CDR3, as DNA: TGCGCCAGCAGCCAAGAGGGACAGGGGGTGGACTCCTACGAGCAGTACTTC.

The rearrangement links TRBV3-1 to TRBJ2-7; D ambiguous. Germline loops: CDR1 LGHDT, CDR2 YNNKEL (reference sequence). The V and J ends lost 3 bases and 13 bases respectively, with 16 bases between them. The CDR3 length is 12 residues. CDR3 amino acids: CASSHNLTRGYF. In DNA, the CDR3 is TGTGCCAGCAGCCATAATTTGACGAGAGGATACTTC.

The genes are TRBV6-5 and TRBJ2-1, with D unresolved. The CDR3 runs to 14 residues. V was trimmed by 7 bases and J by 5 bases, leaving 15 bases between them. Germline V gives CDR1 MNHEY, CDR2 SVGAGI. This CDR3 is CASKDPDVNNEQFF. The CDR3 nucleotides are TGTGCCAGCAAGGACCCCGACGTCAACAATGAGCAGTTCTTC.

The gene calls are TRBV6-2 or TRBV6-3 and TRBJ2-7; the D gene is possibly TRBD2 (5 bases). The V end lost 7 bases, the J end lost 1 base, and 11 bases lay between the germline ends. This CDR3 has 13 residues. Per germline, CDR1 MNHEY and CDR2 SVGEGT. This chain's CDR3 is CASKGEISYEQYF. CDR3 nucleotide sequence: TGTGCCAGCAAGGGAGAGATTTCCTACGAGCAGTACTTC.

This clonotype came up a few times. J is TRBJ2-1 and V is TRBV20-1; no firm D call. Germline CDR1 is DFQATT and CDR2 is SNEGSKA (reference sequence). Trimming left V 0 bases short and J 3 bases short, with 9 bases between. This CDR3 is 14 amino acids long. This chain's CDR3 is CSARDLGLYNEQFF. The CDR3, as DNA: TGCAGTGCTAGAGATCTCGGCCTCTACAATGAGCAGTTCTTC.

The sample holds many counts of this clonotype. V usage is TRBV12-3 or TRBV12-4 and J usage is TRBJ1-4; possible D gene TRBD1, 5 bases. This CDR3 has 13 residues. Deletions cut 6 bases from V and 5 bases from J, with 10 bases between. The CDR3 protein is CASRDSGNEKLFF. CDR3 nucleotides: TGTGCCAGCAGAGACAGTGGGAATGAAAAACTGTTTTTT.

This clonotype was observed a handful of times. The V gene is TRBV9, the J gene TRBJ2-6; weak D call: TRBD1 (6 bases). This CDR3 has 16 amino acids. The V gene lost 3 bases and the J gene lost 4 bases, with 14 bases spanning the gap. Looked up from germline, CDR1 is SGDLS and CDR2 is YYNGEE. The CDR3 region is CASSALSGAGANVLTF. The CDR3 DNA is TGTGCCAGCAGCGCACTCTCAGGGGCAGGGGCCAACGTCCTGACTTTC.

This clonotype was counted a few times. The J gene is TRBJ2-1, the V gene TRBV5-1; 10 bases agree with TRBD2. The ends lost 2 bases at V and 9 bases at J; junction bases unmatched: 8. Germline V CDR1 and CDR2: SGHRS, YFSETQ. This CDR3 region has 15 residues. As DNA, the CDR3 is TGCGCCAGCAGCTTCGAGCGGGGGGGCCAGAGTGAGCAGTTCTTC. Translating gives CASSFERGGQSEQFF.

Written as DNA, the CDR3 is TGTGCCAGCAGCTTGGGTGATATAGCAGATACGCAGTATTTT. Its protein product is CASSLGDIADTQYF. V and J are TRBV5-6 and TRBJ2-3; D ambiguous. Germline V gene data show CDR1 as SGHDT and CDR2 as YYEEEE. The CDR3 runs 14 residues. The ends were cut back, 0 bases at V and 4 bases at J, with 9 bases in the middle.

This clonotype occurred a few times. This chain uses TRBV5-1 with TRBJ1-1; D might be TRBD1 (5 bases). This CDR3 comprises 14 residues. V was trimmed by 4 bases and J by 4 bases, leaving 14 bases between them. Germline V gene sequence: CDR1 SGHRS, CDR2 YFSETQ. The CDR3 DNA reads TGCGCCAGCAGCCCGGGGCGGGGACCCACTGAAGCTTTCTTT. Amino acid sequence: CASSPGRGPTEAFF.

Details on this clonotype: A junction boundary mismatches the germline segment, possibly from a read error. Written as DNA, the CDR3 is TGTGCCAGCAGCTTAGATGAGGAATCAAGAAGGAATTTT. It yields the protein CASSLDEESRRNF. The rearrangement uses TRBV7-9 and TRBJ1-5; D ambiguous. Germline V gene sequence: CDR1 SEHNR, CDR2 FQNEAQ (reference sequence). The CDR3 totals 13 residues.

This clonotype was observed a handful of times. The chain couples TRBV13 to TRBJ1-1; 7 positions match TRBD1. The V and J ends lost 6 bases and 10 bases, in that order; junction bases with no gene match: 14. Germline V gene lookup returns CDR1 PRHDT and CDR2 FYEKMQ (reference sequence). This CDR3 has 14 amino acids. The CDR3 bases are TGTGCCAGCAGTCAATACAGGGGATATCTGGGAGCTTTCTTT. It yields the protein CASSQYRGYLGAFF. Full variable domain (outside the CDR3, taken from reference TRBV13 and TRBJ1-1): AAGVIQSPRHLIKEKRETATLKCYPIPRHDTVYWYQQGPGQDPQFLISFYEKMQSDKGSIPDRFSAQQFSDYHSELNMSSLELGDSALYFCASSQYRGYLGAFFGQGTRLTVV.